The 28 T cell receptor beta chains below come from one sample, sequenced in a study of a mutant IDH1 vaccine in newly diagnosed glioma. The method was immunoSEQ multiplex PCR; TCRdb's version includes in-frame clones alone and lacks a portion of them. The table records approximately 26,000 clones, around 89% of them present only once. Their target antigens are unknown. The time point is: week 5, during vaccination. One vaccine dose held 300 ug of mutant IDH1 20-mer peptide and came with topical imiquimod. The source material was PBMCs, sampled from a glioma patient whose treatment included an IDH1 peptide vaccine. The receptors come from a man between 18 and 35 years old with glioma.

This sequence joins TRBV25-1 and TRBJ2-4, with D hard to call. The V end lost 1 base, the J end lost 4 bases, and 8 bases lay between the germline ends. The CDR3 totals 14 residues. Germline V CDR1 and CDR2: MGHDK, SYGVNS. The CDR3 DNA is TGTGCCAGCAGTGAATCTACGGTTAAAAACATTCAGTACTTC. Its translation: CASSESTVKNIQYF.

This chain uses TRBV4-3 with TRBJ2-7; 7 bases fit TRBD1. Per the germline V gene, CDR1 is LGHNA and CDR2 is YSLEER. The CDR3 contains 14 residues. The trim removed 3 bases at V and 7 bases at J, leaving 9 bases unmatched. This CDR3 is CASSQVDRSWEQYF. The CDR3 coding sequence is TGCGCCAGCAGCCAGGTGGACAGGTCTTGGGAGCAGTACTTC.

The chain links TRBV7-2 to TRBJ1-5, with TRBD1 matching 7 bases. The CDR3 consists of 15 residues. CDR1 is SGHTA, CDR2 FQGNSA, per germline. The V segment lost 5 bases and the J segment 9 bases; nucleotides outside the gene matches: 13. CDR3: CASSPWTGLGLPQHF. The CDR3 coding sequence is TGTGCCAGCAGCCCCTGGACAGGCCTGGGATTGCCCCAGCATTTT.

J is TRBJ1-1 and V is TRBV20-1; tentatively, D is TRBD1 (5 bases). V lost 2 bases and J lost 11, with 12 bases in between. The CDR3 is 11 amino acids. Germline CDR1 reads DFQATT; CDR2 reads SNEGSKA (reference sequence). The CDR3 loop reads CSARNPRGAFF. CDR3 DNA sequence: TGCAGTGCTAGAAACCCAAGGGGCGCTTTCTTT.

This rearrangement joins TRBV5-6 to TRBJ2-3; D is perhaps TRBD1 (6 bases). Trimming left V 4 bases short and J 0 bases short, with 15 bases between. The length of the CDR3 is 16 residues. Germline CDR1 and CDR2: SGHDT and YYEEEE. The CDR3 reads CASSLRPDRSTDTQYF. The DNA of the CDR3 is TGTGCCAGCAGCCTTAGACCAGACAGGAGCACAGATACGCAGTATTTT.

This rearrangement joins TRBV4-2 to TRBJ2-2, with 8 bases aligning to TRBD2. Germline CDR1 reads LGHNA; CDR2 reads YNFKEQ. V trimming: 1 base; J trimming: 3 bases; junction bases outside the gene matches: 1. The CDR3 totals 15 residues. The CDR3 DNA reads as TGTGCCAGCAGCCAAGGACTAGCGCACACCGGGGAGCTGTTTTTT. Its translation: CASSQGLAHTGELFF.

This chain links TRBV27 with TRBJ1-5, with D unclear. CDR1 and CDR2 (germline): MNHEY, SMNVEV (reference sequence). There are 13 residues in the CDR3. V was clipped by 5 bases and J by 4 bases, with 9 bases between them. CDR3 coding DNA: TGTGCCAGCAGTCCCGGACGGAATCAGCCCCAGCATTTT. Protein product: CASSPGRNQPQHF.

The chain has TRBV28 and TRBJ2-7; D might be TRBD2 (5 bases). CDR3 size: 15 residues. Germline V gives CDR1 MDHEN, CDR2 SYDVKM. V shed 0 bases and J shed 5 bases, with 14 bases lying between them. CDR3 sequence (DNA): TGTGCCAGCAGTTTATGGGCGGGCTCCCGGGACGAGCAGTACTTC. The encoded protein is CASSLWAGSRDEQYF.

This clone turned up a few times. CDR3 protein: CASSSRKQGGKNIQYF. In DNA form, the CDR3 reads TGTGCCAGCAGCTCCCGTAAACAGGGAGGGAAAAACATTCAGTACTTC. The chain combines TRBV7-2 with TRBJ2-4, with D maybe TRBD2 (7 bases). Germline V gene sequence: CDR1 SGHTA, CDR2 FQGNSA. This CDR3 spans 16 amino acids. V gave up 4 bases and J gave up 4 bases, with 17 bases separating them.

DNA for the CDR3: TGTGCCAGTTCCCATCTTATAGAACGGCGAGGGGAGCTGTTTTTT. The encoded protein is CASSHLIERRGELFF. The V call is TRBV19, the J call TRBJ2-2; no firm D call. CDR3 length equals 15 residues. Trimming took 8 bases from V and 8 from J, leaving 21 bases between them. Looked up from germline, CDR1 is LNHDA and CDR2 is SQIVND (reference sequence).

The genes are TRBV5-4 and TRBJ1-2; the match to TRBD1 covers 7 bases. The ends lost 5 bases at V and 8 bases at J; junction bases unmatched: 6. This CDR3 contains 12 residues. Germline CDR1 SGHNT, CDR2 YYREEE (reference sequence). DNA for the CDR3: TGTGCCAGCAGGAACAACAGGGGCGGCTACACCTTC. This sequence encodes CASRNNRGGYTF.

V and J are TRBV5-1 and TRBJ1-1; TRBD1 is a possible D gene (5 bases). CDR3 size: 14 residues. V lost 4 bases, J lost 6 bases, and 16 bases lay in between. CDR1 and CDR2 (germline): SGHRS, YFSETQ. Here the CDR3 DNA reads TGCGCCAGCAGCCCATCGACAGTTCTGGCTGAAGCTTTCTTT. Its protein product is CASSPSTVLAEAFF.

The chain joins TRBV9 to TRBJ2-1; no definite D call. The CDR3 length is 12 residues. The V and J ends lost 2 bases and 10 bases respectively, with 10 bases between them. Per germline, CDR1 SGDLS and CDR2 YYNGEE. The CDR3, as DNA: TGTGCCAGCAGCGTCCTAGGATCCGAGCAGTTCTTC. It yields the protein CASSVLGSEQFF.

As for this clone: The junction differs from germline at one of its ends, possibly a read error. The chain uses TRBV6-1 and TRBJ2-3; D might be TRBD1 (5 bases). Germline assignment: CDR1 MNHNS and CDR2 SASEGT. This CDR3 region has 14 residues. CDR3 loop: CASNEGAEADTQYF. As DNA, the CDR3 is TGTGCCAGCAATGAAGGGGCAGAGGCAGATACGCAGTATTTT.

V usage is TRBV4-1 and J usage is TRBJ1-1; D possibly corresponds to TRBD1 (6 bases). Germline-derived CDR1 and CDR2 are MGHRA and YSYEKL. The V gene lost 4 bases and the J gene lost 4 bases, with 10 bases spanning the gap. The CDR3 sequence is 13 residues long. CDR3 loop: CASSLRGATEAFF. CDR3 in DNA: TGCGCCAGCAGCCTTAGGGGGGCCACTGAAGCTTTCTTT.

V gene TRBV10-1 combines with J gene TRBJ2-1; D may be TRBD2 (6 bases). V was clipped by 8 bases and J by 4 bases, with 15 bases between them. Germline V gene lookup returns CDR1 WNHNN and CDR2 SYGVQD (reference sequence). There are 14 residues in the CDR3. In DNA, the CDR3 is TGCGCCAGCCCTCCGGGACTGGGGTACAATGAGCAGTTCTTC. This translates into CASPPGLGYNEQFF.

V gene TRBV5-1 combines with J gene TRBJ1-2; D is uncertain. V gave up 5 bases and J gave up 8 bases, with 13 bases separating them. Germline V gives CDR1 SGHRS, CDR2 YFSETQ. The CDR3 runs 12 residues. The CDR3 region has the DNA TGCGCCAGCAGGATACAGACTGAGGGCTACACCTTC. Translated: CASRIQTEGYTF.

This CDR3 reads CASSLGTSRWEQFF. The DNA of the CDR3 is TGTGCCAGCAGCCTCGGGACTAGTAGGTGGGAGCAGTTCTTC. This chain joins TRBV7-9 and TRBJ2-1; 8 nucleotides line up with TRBD2. CDR1 and CDR2 from the germline V gene are SEHNR and FQNEAQ (reference sequence). V lost 5 bases, J lost 10 bases, and 10 bases stayed unmatched. The CDR3 extends over 14 amino acids.

On this clone: Compared with germline, one end of the junction differs, possibly owing to a read error. This chain links TRBV20-1 with TRBJ2-1; D not certain. Germline V gene data show CDR1 as DFQATT and CDR2 as SNEGSKA (reference sequence). The CDR3 is 10 amino acids. CDR3 in amino acids: CSASLGPTVF. The CDR3 DNA sequence: TGCAGTGCTAGCCTCGGGCCAACCGTCTTC.

The chain carries TRBV6-1 and TRBJ2-1; TRBD1 is a possible D gene (6 bases). The germline gives CDR1 MNHNS, CDR2 SASEGT. The ends were cut back, 1 base at V and 3 bases at J, with 10 bases in the middle. The CDR3 runs 15 residues. The DNA for the CDR3 is TGTGCCAGCAGTGAAGGAGTGACAGGCTACAATGAGCAGTTCTTC. It specifies CASSEGVTGYNEQFF.

V usage is TRBV5-1 and J usage is TRBJ1-4; D is perhaps TRBD1 (5 bases). Trimming removed 0 bases from V and 7 bases from J, with 10 bases in between. Germline V gives CDR1 SGHRS, CDR2 YFSETQ. The CDR3 sequence is 14 residues long. The CDR3 is CASSLVGGGEKLFF. The CDR3 DNA sequence: TGCGCCAGCAGCTTGGTCGGGGGGGGTGAAAAACTGTTTTTT.

The DNA for the CDR3 is TGTGCCAGCAGCTTGGCCGGCGGGGGCGAGGTCGAGCAGTACTTC. The encoded protein is CASSLAGGGEVEQYF. The chain combines TRBV5-4 with TRBJ2-7; D might be TRBD2 (7 bases). V lost 0 bases to trimming and J lost 6 bases, with 16 bases between them. The germline CDR1 and CDR2 sequences are SGHNT and YYREEE (reference sequence). The length of the CDR3 is 15 residues. Complete variable domain (other parts from reference TRBV5-4 and TRBJ2-7): ETGVTQSPTHLIKTRGQQVTLRCSSQSGHNTVSWYQQALGQGPQFIFQYYREEENGRGNFPPRFSGLQFPNYSSELNVNALELDDSALYLCASSLAGGGEVEQYFGPGTRLTVT.

This clone has a handful of counts. The rearrangement links TRBV19 to TRBJ1-1; maybe TRBD1 (5 bases). Trimming stripped 4 bases from V and 7 bases from J, with 10 bases between. The CDR3 has 12 amino acids. Germline CDR1 LNHDA, CDR2 SQIVND (reference sequence). CDR3 sequence (DNA): TGTGCCAGTAGTACCAGACAGTTTGAAGCTTTCTTT. This gives the protein CASSTRQFEAFF.

J is TRBJ1-1 and V is TRBV5-4, with TRBD1 as a possible D gene (6 bases). Germline V lookup: CDR1 SGHNT, CDR2 YYREEE (reference sequence). Between the trimmed V and J ends, which lost 4 bases and 1 base, there was a span of 14 bases. The CDR3 is 15 residues long. The DNA of the CDR3 is TGTGCCAGCAGCCCCCCTGGGGGCGGGAACACTGAAGCTTTCTTT. This encodes CASSPPGGGNTEAFF. The whole variable domain, filled in from reference TRBV5-4 and TRBJ1-1, reads ETGVTQSPTHLIKTRGQQVTLRCSSQSGHNTVSWYQQALGQGPQFIFQYYREEENGRGNFPPRFSGLQFPNYSSELNVNALELDDSALYLCASSPPGGGNTEAFFGQGTRLTVV.

The V and J genes are TRBV30 and TRBJ2-7; D might be TRBD1 or TRBD2, each matching 5 bases. The CDR3 is 12 residues long. V lost 1 base and J lost 5, with 9 bases in between. From germline, CDR1 is GTSNPN and CDR2 SVGIG (reference sequence). Written as DNA, the CDR3 is TGTGCCTGGAGTGCTCAGGGACACGAGCAGTACTTC. It codes for CAWSAQGHEQYF.

This sequence joins TRBV7-9 and TRBJ1-4; possible D gene TRBD1, 5 bases. The CDR3 has 15 amino acids. The germline V and J ends were trimmed by 1 base and 4 bases, with 10 bases remaining between them. The V gene's germline CDR1 is SEHNR and CDR2 FQNEAQ (reference sequence). This CDR3 reads CASSLVGVLNEKLFF. The CDR3 DNA reads as TGTGCCAGCAGCTTAGTAGGGGTCCTTAATGAAAAACTGTTTTTT.

The chain uses TRBV4-3 and TRBJ2-7; 7 bases agree with TRBD1. The CDR3 is made up of 16 amino acids. The V and J ends lost 0 bases and 4 bases, in that order; junction bases with no gene match: 9. Germline-derived CDR1 and CDR2 are LGHNA and YSLEER. The CDR3 DNA follows: TGCGCCAGCAGCCAAGAGTACAGGGGAAATTTGTACGAGCAGTACTTC. Translating it yields CASSQEYRGNLYEQYF.

The genes are TRBV30 and TRBJ2-2; 7 bases align to TRBD2. The germline V gene encodes CDR1 GTSNPN and CDR2 SVGIG (reference sequence). The trim removed 3 bases at V and 3 bases at J, leaving 13 bases unmatched. This CDR3 region has 17 residues. The CDR3 DNA reads TGTGCCTGGAGCGATATTGGGCTAGCGGATCACACCGGGGAGCTGTTTTTT. Its translation: CAWSDIGLADHTGELFF.